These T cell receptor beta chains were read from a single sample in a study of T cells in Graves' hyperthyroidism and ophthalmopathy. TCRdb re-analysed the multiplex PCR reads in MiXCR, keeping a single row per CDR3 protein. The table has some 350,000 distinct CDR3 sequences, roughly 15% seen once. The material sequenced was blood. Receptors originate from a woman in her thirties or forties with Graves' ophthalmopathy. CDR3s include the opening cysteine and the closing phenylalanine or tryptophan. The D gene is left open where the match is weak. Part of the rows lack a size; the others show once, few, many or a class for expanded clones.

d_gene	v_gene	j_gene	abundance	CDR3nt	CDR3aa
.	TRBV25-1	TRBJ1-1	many	TGTGCCAGCCGATCATCGGTGGGGCTCACTGAAGCTTTCTTT	CASRSSVGLTEAFF
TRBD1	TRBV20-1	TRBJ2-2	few	TGCAGTGCTAGCCCGGACAGGGTCACCGGGGAGCTGTTTTTT	CSASPDRVTGELFF
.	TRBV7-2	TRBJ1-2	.	TGTGCCAGCAGCTTAGAAGGGACCGGGGATCGGCTATACGGCTACACCTTC	CASSLEGTGDRLYGYTF
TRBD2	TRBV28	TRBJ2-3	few	TGTGCCAGCAGTTTAATTGGGGGACCTAGCGGGATGAGGAGGAATACGCAGTATTTT	CASSLIGGPSGMRRNTQYF
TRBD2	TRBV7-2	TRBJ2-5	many	TGTGCCAGCAGCCTCGAGGCTAGCGGGGAGACCCAGTACTTC	CASSLEASGETQYF
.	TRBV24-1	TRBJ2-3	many	TGTGCCACCAGTGATTTGGTCGGGGGCGCAACAGATACGCAGTATTTT	CATSDLVGGATDTQYF
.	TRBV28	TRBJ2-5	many	TGTGCCAGCAGTTCGACGGCCGACCAACAAGAGACCCAGTACTTC	CASSSTADQQETQYF
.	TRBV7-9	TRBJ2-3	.	TGTGCCAGCAGTTCTCTCATCCCACCCGCAGATACGCAGTATTTT	CASSSLIPPADTQYF
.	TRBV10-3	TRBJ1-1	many	TGTGCCATCAGTGACAGATTGAACACTGAAGCTTTCTTT	CAISDRLNTEAFF
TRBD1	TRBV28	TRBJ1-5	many	TGTGCCAGCATACCGCCTGGGACAGAAAACAATCAGCCCCAGCATTTT	CASIPPGTENNQPQHF
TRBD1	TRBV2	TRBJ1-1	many	TGTGCCAGCAGTGACAGGGGGAGGACTGAAGCTTTCTTT	CASSDRGRTEAFF
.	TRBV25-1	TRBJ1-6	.	TGTGCCAGCAGTGAAAGGCCAGTTAATTCACCCCTCCACTTT	CASSERPVNSPLHF
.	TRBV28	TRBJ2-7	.	TGTGCCAGCAGTTTATTGCCTAGCGCAGGCTACGAGCAGTACTTC	CASSLLPSAGYEQYF
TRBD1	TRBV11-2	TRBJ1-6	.	TGTGCCAGCAGCTCGCCGGGACAGGGGCCAAATTCACCCCTCCACTTT	CASSSPGQGPNSPLHF
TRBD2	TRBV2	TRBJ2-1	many	TGTGCCAGCAAAGAAAGGGTAGCGGGAGACCCAAGTAATGAGCAGTTCTTC	CASKERVAGDPSNEQFF
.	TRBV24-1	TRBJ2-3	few	TGTGCCACCAGTGTTAGATACCCAGGGAGCACAGATACGCAGTATTTT	CATSVRYPGSTDTQYF
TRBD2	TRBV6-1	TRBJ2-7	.	TGTGCCAGCAGTGCCATGGGACTAGGGAGGGTCTACGAGCAGTACTTC	CASSAMGLGRVYEQYF
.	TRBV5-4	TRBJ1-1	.	TGTGCCAGCAGCTTCGGGAACAATGCTGAAGCTTTCTTT	CASSFGNNAEAFF
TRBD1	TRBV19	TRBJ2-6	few	TGTGCCAGTAGTACCACCCGGACAGGTTCTATGGTCACTGGGGCCAACGTCCTGACTTTC	CASSTTRTGSMVTGANVLTF
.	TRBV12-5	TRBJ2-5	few	TGTGCTAGTGCGTTCATGGGGCAGGCTGAAGAGACCCAGTACTTC	CASAFMGQAEETQYF
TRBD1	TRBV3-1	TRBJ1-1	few	TGTGCCAGCAGCCAAGGACACACAGGGGTGGGCACTGAAGCTTTCTTT	CASSQGHTGVGTEAFF
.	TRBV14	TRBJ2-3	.	TGTGCCAGCAACAGTAGACCAACGGATACGCAGTATTTT	CASNSRPTDTQYF
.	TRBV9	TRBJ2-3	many	TGTGCCAGCGGACGGACAGAGTCGAGCACAGATACGCAGTATTTT	CASGRTESSTDTQYF
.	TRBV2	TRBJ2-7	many	TGTGCCAGCAGCAGACTAGGGAACCACGAGCAGTACTTC	CASSRLGNHEQYF